This TCR beta chain was retrieved from a study of cytomegalovirus exposure and HLA in healthy donors. In this sample, this clone turned up a few times. Its antigen is not known. Study findings and constraints: Among TCR beta chains, those listed as cytomegalovirus-associated numbered about 160.

In nominal health when sampled, donors likely had unrecorded immune exposures nonetheless. Use of 60 Vbeta and 13 Jbeta primers characterized the PCR. Only in-frame clones appear in the TCRdb table, and some are missing; sequencing was by immunoSEQ multiplex PCR. Of under 200,000 clones in the sample, approximately 71% are singletons; the top ten hold around 8%. CDR1 and CDR2 from the germline V gene are MNHNY and SVGAGI (reference sequence). V was pared by 7 bases and J by 0 bases, with 13 bases between. CDR3 size: 15 residues. The sequenced material came from PBMCs. The J gene is TRBJ1-5, the V gene TRBV6-6; D is unclear. This TCR was sampled from a woman aged 35 to 49 in good health and CMV-seropositive. The DNA for the CDR3 is TGTGCCAGCATTACAGACGGTTATAGCAATCAGCCCCAGCATTTT. Translation gives CASITDGYSNQPQHF.